The next 19 T cell receptor beta chains were all read from a single sample in a study of T cells in Graves' hyperthyroidism and ophthalmopathy. There were TCR beta CDR3 regions amplified from RNA transcripts. First-round RT-PCR of the TCR CDR3 relied on the HTBI primer set. Each CDR3 protein gets one entry after TCRdb re-called the multiplex PCR reads with MiXCR. The table shows hundreds of thousands of distinct CDR3 sequences, with roughly 15% occurring only once. Sequencing was carried out using blood. The receptor set was obtained from a woman aged 18-29 years with Graves' hyperthyroidism.

This clonotype was detected many times. The V gene is TRBV18, the J gene TRBJ2-1; weak D call: TRBD2 (5 bases). Germline CDR1 is KGHSH and CDR2 is LQKENI. V dropped 4 bases and J dropped 10 bases, with 23 bases sitting between them. This CDR3 spans 16 amino acids. In DNA form, the CDR3 reads TGTGCCAGCTCACGCCAACTAGAGCCTCGTCTTAACGAGCAGTTCTTC. Its translation is CASSRQLEPRLNEQFF.

This clonotype has at least ten counts. The rearrangement uses TRBV20-1 and TRBJ2-5, with D perhaps TRBD1 (6 bases). The V and J ends lost 3 bases and 2 bases respectively, with 7 bases between them. The CDR3 consists of 12 residues. Per the germline V gene, CDR1 is DFQATT and CDR2 is SNEGSKA (reference sequence). CDR3 DNA sequence: TGCAGTGCTAGTGACAGGCAAGAGACCCAGTACTTC. This gives the protein CSASDRQETQYF.

This clonotype has only a few counts. This sequence joins TRBV15 and TRBJ1-4; unclear D gene. Germline CDR1 LNHNV, CDR2 YYDKDF (reference sequence). This CDR3 has 12 residues. V was pared by 3 bases and J by 7 bases, with 6 bases between. CDR3 in amino acids: CATSSYSEKLFF. CDR3 sequence (DNA): TGTGCCACCAGCAGCTACAGTGAAAAACTGTTTTTT.

This clonotype was recorded many times. The chain carries TRBV30 and TRBJ2-1; D gene ambiguous. CDR1 GTSNPN and CDR2 SVGIG come from the germline V gene (reference sequence). The V and J ends lost 0 bases and 3 bases respectively, with 9 bases between them. This CDR3 has 14 amino acids. CDR3 in amino acids: CAWSVPINYNEQFF. The CDR3 coding sequence is TGTGCCTGGAGTGTACCCATTAACTACAATGAGCAGTTCTTC.

The chain combines TRBV28 with TRBJ2-1; 9 bases are shared with TRBD2. The ends lost 7 bases at V and 9 bases at J; junction bases unmatched: 10. The CDR3 spans 14 residues. The germline V gene encodes CDR1 MDHEN and CDR2 SYDVKM. CDR3 in DNA: TGTGCCAGCACCGTTGAGGGACTAGCCTTTGAGCAGTTCTTC. It yields the protein CASTVEGLAFEQFF.

This clonotype was counted between two and nine times. This chain uses TRBV4-1 with TRBJ2-1; TRBD2 aligns across 10 bases. This CDR3 comprises 14 residues. Germline assignment: CDR1 MGHRA and CDR2 YSYEKL. J gave up 9 bases and V 4 bases, and 6 bases lay outside the gene matches. Here the CDR3 reads CASSLSGTSAEQFF. CDR3 DNA: TGCGCCAGCAGCCTCTCCGGGACTAGCGCTGAGCAGTTCTTC.

In this sample, this clonotype turned up many times. This rearrangement joins TRBV12-3 or TRBV12-4 to TRBJ2-3; 8 bases match TRBD1. This CDR3 comprises 14 residues. V trimming: 5 bases; J trimming: 4 bases; junction bases outside the gene matches: 5. The CDR3 region is CASSRTGPADTQYF. As DNA, the CDR3 is TGTGCCAGCAGTAGGACAGGGCCCGCAGATACGCAGTATTTT.

This clonotype was seen more than once but under ten times. The rearrangement uses TRBV30 and TRBJ2-3; D might be TRBD2 (5 bases). CDR1 and CDR2 from the germline V gene are GTSNPN and SVGIG (reference sequence). This CDR3 has 11 residues. V lost 2 bases to trimming and J lost 12 bases, with 12 bases between them. In DNA form, the CDR3 reads TGTGCCTGGAGTCCCGGGGTGGTCCAGTATTTT. Translated: CAWSPGVVQYF.

This chain links TRBV13 with TRBJ2-3; D may be TRBD1 (6 bases). The CDR3 is 13 amino acids. Germline-derived CDR1 and CDR2 are PRHDT and FYEKMQ (reference sequence). Trimming removed 5 bases from V and 7 bases from J, with 13 bases in between. The CDR3 protein is CASSPSGDNTQYF. The CDR3 DNA follows: TGTGCCAGCAGCCCCTCCGGGGACAATACGCAGTATTTT. The full variable domain, completed using reference TRBV13 and TRBJ2-3, is AAGVIQSPRHLIKEKRETATLKCYPIPRHDTVYWYQQGPGQDPQFLISFYEKMQSDKGSIPDRFSAQQFSDYHSELNMSSLELGDSALYFCASSPSGDNTQYFGPGTRLTVL.

This chain joins TRBV5-8 and TRBJ2-1; 7 positions agree with TRBD2. Trimming removed 2 bases from V and 2 bases from J; junction bases left unmatched: 1. Germline lookup yields CDR1 SGHTS and CDR2 YDEGEE. The CDR3 spans 14 residues. The CDR3 spells CASSFLAAYNEQFF. CDR3 DNA: TGTGCCAGCAGCTTCCTAGCGGCCTACAATGAGCAGTTCTTC.

Only a few counts were recorded for this clonotype. The gene calls are TRBV7-9 and TRBJ1-2; TRBD1 is a possible D gene (5 bases). Trimming stripped 1 base from V and 6 bases from J, with 6 bases between. This CDR3 has 12 residues. The germline CDR1 and CDR2 sequences are SEHNR and FQNEAQ (reference sequence). The CDR3 nucleotides read TGTGCCAGCAGCTTAGAACAGGATGGCTACACCTTC. It specifies CASSLEQDGYTF.

This clonotype showed up many times. The V and J genes are TRBV13 and TRBJ2-5; a possible D gene is TRBD1 (7 bases). Deletions cut 4 bases from V and 7 bases from J, with 16 bases between. In germline, CDR1 is PRHDT, CDR2 FYEKMQ (reference sequence). CDR3 length: 14 amino acids. The CDR3 loop is CASSSQGGVGTQYF. The CDR3 coding sequence is TGTGCCAGCAGCTCCCAGGGGGGCGTTGGGACCCAGTACTTC.

V and J are TRBV28 and TRBJ2-1, with TRBD1 matching over 9 bases. Trimming removed 5 bases from V and 6 bases from J; junction bases left unmatched: 8. The CDR3 length is 15 residues. Per germline, CDR1 MDHEN and CDR2 SYDVKM. In nucleotides, the CDR3 is TGTGCCAGCAGTCCAGTAGGGACAGGGATCAATGAGCAGTTCTTC. It encodes CASSPVGTGINEQFF.

This clonotype occurred many times. This chain links TRBV20-1 with TRBJ1-2; D unclear. Germline CDR1 is DFQATT and CDR2 is SNEGSKA (reference sequence). The CDR3 covers 13 residues. The V end lost 0 bases, the J end lost 4 bases, and 9 bases lay between the germline ends. Here the CDR3 reads CSARDNAVYGYTF. CDR3 DNA sequence: TGCAGTGCTAGAGATAACGCAGTCTATGGCTACACCTTC.

This clonotype was seen a few times. The chain joins TRBV7-2 to TRBJ2-7, with TRBD2 matching 7 bases. Germline trimming cut 1 base from V and 3 bases from J; bases unmatched to any gene: 6. In germline, CDR1 is SGHTA, CDR2 FQGNSA. CDR3 size: 15 residues. CDR3 bases: TGTGCCAGCAGCTTAGAGGCGGGAGCCTTCTACGAGCAGTACTTC. It specifies CASSLEAGAFYEQYF.

The rearrangement uses TRBV30 and TRBJ1-2, with D maybe TRBD1 (6 bases). Deletions cut 5 bases from V and 5 bases from J, with 15 bases between. Germline V gene lookup returns CDR1 GTSNPN and CDR2 SVGIG (reference sequence). This CDR3 has 13 amino acids. The CDR3 protein is CAWGRPGQYGYTF. Written as DNA, the CDR3 is TGTGCCTGGGGAAGACCCGGACAGTATGGCTACACCTTC.

This clonotype was detected ten times or more. The chain employs TRBV20-1 and TRBJ2-7; 9 positions agree with TRBD1. Germline V lookup: CDR1 DFQATT, CDR2 SNEGSKA (reference sequence). There are 14 residues in the CDR3. V dropped 2 bases and J dropped 3; count of bases not matched to a gene: 5. DNA of the CDR3: TGCAGTGCTAGAAAAGCGGGACAGGGCTACGAGCAGTACTTC. Protein: CSARKAGQGYEQYF.

There are a few counts of this clonotype. The genes are TRBV7-9 and TRBJ2-2; TRBD1 aligns across 9 bases. The CDR3 has 15 residues. Germline V lookup: CDR1 SEHNR, CDR2 FQNEAQ (reference sequence). With V trimmed by 4 bases and J by 6 bases, 6 bases remained unmatched. CDR3: CASSSLQGAAGELFF. DNA for the CDR3: TGTGCCAGCAGCTCGTTACAGGGGGCCGCCGGGGAGCTGTTTTTT.

This clonotype was detected once. The genes are TRBV7-3 and TRBJ2-3; 15 positions agree with TRBD2. This CDR3 contains 19 residues. CDR1 and CDR2 from the germline V gene are SGHTA and FQGTGA. V trimming: 4 bases; J trimming: 2 bases; junction bases outside the gene matches: 10. The CDR3 reads CASSSGLAGGRVSTDTQYF. The CDR3 nucleotides read TGTGCCAGCAGCTCGGGACTAGCGGGAGGCCGCGTGTCCACAGATACGCAGTATTTT.